These T cell receptor beta chains were read from a single sample in a study of cytomegalovirus exposure and HLA in healthy donors. The data were produced by immunoSEQ multiplex PCR, yet TCRdb's version contains in-frame clones alone and is incomplete. The data show 130,000 to 150,000 clones, roughly 86% seen once. What was sequenced was PBMCs. The source of these receptors is a young man in good health and CMV-seropositive. CDR3s include the opening cysteine and the closing phenylalanine or tryptophan. The order of the fields is V gene, clone size, D gene, J gene, CDR3 DNA, CDR3 protein. The D gene is left open where the match is weak. Expanded clones get a size class; other rows say once, few or many, or leave the size out.

TRBV4-1,few,NA,TRBJ1-2,TGCGCCAGCAGCCCTTTTACGGGGTATGGCTACACCTTC,CASSPFTGYGYTF
TRBV11-3,NA,NA,TRBJ1-6,TGTGCCAGCAGCTCGGGAATTAATTCACCCCTCCACTTT,CASSSGINSPLHF
TRBV27,NA,NA,TRBJ2-2,TGTGCCAGCAGTTTATCGGCCACCGGGGAGCTGTTTTTT,CASSLSATGELFF
TRBV6-1,once,TRBD2,TRBJ2-7,TGTGCCAGCAAGAGCGGGGGTCCCTACGAGCAGTACTTC,CASKSGGPYEQYF
TRBV5-1,NA,TRBD1,TRBJ2-7,TGCGCCAGCAGCTTGGACAGGGGTCTATCCTCCGAGCAGTACTTC,CASSLDRGLSSEQYF
TRBV5-8,NA,NA,TRBJ2-4,TGTGCCAGCAGCTCCACCGACTTTATATTACAGGAGTGGGCCAAAAACATTCAGTACTTC,CASSSTDFILQEWAKNIQYF
TRBV11-2,NA,NA,TRBJ2-1,TGTGCCAGCAGCCTAGGGGCTTCGCATCTTAATGAGCAGTTCTTC,CASSLGASHLNEQFF
TRBV5-4,NA,TRBD2,TRBJ2-7,TGTGCCAGCAGCTTGAGGGGACTAGCGGGAGAAGGGCAGCAGTACTTC,CASSLRGLAGEGQQYF
TRBV18,once,TRBD1,TRBJ2-3,TGTGCCAGCTCATCCGAGACAGGGGGCTGGGATACGCAGTATTTT,CASSSETGGWDTQYF
TRBV7-2,NA,TRBD1,TRBJ1-2,TGTGCCAGCAGCTTGGGTCCGGGACAGGGACACTATGGCTACACCTTC,CASSLGPGQGHYGYTF
TRBV6-5,NA,TRBD1,TRBJ2-5,TGTGCCAGCAGACGACAGGGGTCGGGGGAGACCCAGTACTTC,CASRRQGSGETQYF
TRBV7-9,NA,TRBD1,TRBJ1-4,TGTGCCAGCAGCTCTACCGGGACAGGAAATGAAAAACTGTTTTTT,CASSSTGTGNEKLFF
TRBV6-1,NA,NA,TRBJ2-1,TGTGCCAGCAGTGAACATACTAATGAGCAGTTCTTC,CASSEHTNEQFF
TRBV6-1,once,TRBD1,TRBJ1-5,TGTGCCAGCAGCCTCGACAGGGGCCAGCCCCAGCATTTT,CASSLDRGQPQHF
TRBV7-9,NA,NA,TRBJ1-1,TGTGCCAGCAGCTTAACGGAGGACACTGAAGCTTTCTTT,CASSLTEDTEAFF
TRBV5-1,NA,NA,TRBJ1-6,TGCGCCAGCAGCTTTAGGGAGAGCTCCTATAATTCACCCCTCCACTTT,CASSFRESSYNSPLHF
TRBV12-5,NA,NA,TRBJ1-5,TGTGCTAGTGGTTTGTTTTCGGCAGGGTATAGCAATCAGCCCCAGCATTTT,CASGLFSAGYSNQPQHF